The T cell receptor (beta chain) described here comes from a study of T cells in Graves' hyperthyroidism and ophthalmopathy. Whole-study findings and limits: Blood also carried most thyroid clonotypes expanded above 0.001.

There are many counts of this clonotype. The antigen remains undetermined. At one end, the junction sequence differs from germline, possibly due to a read error. Germline loops: CDR1 SGHKS, CDR2 YYEKEE (reference sequence). The CDR3 totals 14 residues. Amplification of TCR beta CDR3 regions used RNA as the template. The TCR CDR3 first-round RT-PCR relied on the HTBI primer set. In TCRdb, the multiplex PCR reads were re-called with MiXCR into one record per CDR3 protein. The sample consists of approximately 350,000 distinct CDR3 sequences, about 16% of them appearing once. The chain uses TRBV5-5 and TRBJ2-4; a possible D gene is TRBD2 (5 bases). This TCR derives from a woman aged 55-69 years with Graves' ophthalmopathy. The source material was blood. The CDR3 is CASSLAAGVNIQYF. CDR3 coding DNA: TGTGCCAGCAGTTTGGCCGCGGGCGTAAACATTCAGTACTTC.